A selection of T cell receptor beta chains follows, all from one sample in a study of molecular identifiers for immune sequencing clone quantification. TCRdb analysed the PCR reads with MiXCR anew, one entry per CDR3 protein. Among some 320,000 distinct CDR3 sequences listed, about a fifth were seen once. The sample was naive CD8+ T cells from blood, with Jurkat cell RNA spiked in. The receptor set was obtained from a human donor in good health. Some libraries in this study had Jurkat cell RNA spiked in. Both conserved end residues are part of each CDR3. D genes are given only for firm matches. The listing skips clone size in some rows; elsewhere it reads once, few, many or a size class.

D gene	clone size	V gene	J gene	CDR3 DNA	CDR3 protein
TRBD2	many	TRBV5-6	TRBJ2-7	TGTGCCAGCAGCGAAGCGACTAGCGGGTACTTCTACGAGCAGTACTTC	CASSEATSGYFYEQYF
TRBD2	many	TRBV5-1	TRBJ2-7	TGCGCCAGCAGCTCCGGACTAGCGGGTTCCTACGAGCAGTACTTC	CASSSGLAGSYEQYF
TRBD2	many	TRBV5-1	TRBJ2-7	TGCGCCAGTAATGAGTGGACAGCGGGATTAGCGGGAGGGCCGTCGACCGAGCAGTACTTC	CASNEWTAGLAGGPSTEQYF
-	-	TRBV10-1	TRBJ2-3	TGCGCCAGCAGTGCTGACCCCGGTAAAAGCACAGATACGCAGTATTTT	CASSADPGKSTDTQYF
-	once	TRBV10-3	TRBJ2-1	TGTGCCATTCAGCGGGCCCCCTCCTACAATGAGCAGTTCTTC	CAIQRAPSYNEQFF
TRBD1	many	TRBV20-1	TRBJ2-7	TGCAGTGCTAGAGAGACTCACAAACAGGGGGTCCACGAGCAGTACTTC	CSARETHKQGVHEQYF
-	-	TRBV9	TRBJ2-3	TGTGGCAGCAGCGTAGAGAGGGATACGCTTAGCACAGATACGCAGTATTTT	CGSSVERDTLSTDTQYF
TRBD1	many	TRBV28	TRBJ1-1	TGTGCCAGCAGTTTACTTACAGGGGTCACCACTGAAGCTTTCTTT	CASSLLTGVTTEAFF
TRBD2	many	TRBV4-3	TRBJ2-5	TGCGCCAGCAGCCAAGATGCTAGCGGGGTTATGGGGACCCAGTACTTC	CASSQDASGVMGTQYF
TRBD2	many	TRBV7-6	TRBJ2-1	TGTGCCAGCAGCCCCCGACTAGCGGGGGGGCCTGAGGATGAGCAGTTCTTC	CASSPRLAGGPEDEQFF
-	-	TRBV20-1	TRBJ2-1	TGCAGTGCTTCGCGACTAGTGGTCTCCTACAATGAGCAGTTCTTC	CSASRLVVSYNEQFF
TRBD1	many	TRBV2	TRBJ1-4	TGTGCCAGCGAAGGACAGGGGAGGAATGAAAAACTGTTTTTT	CASEGQGRNEKLFF
-	few	TRBV12-3/TRBV12-4	TRBJ2-5	TGTGCCAGCAGTAAACAGGCCTCGGGGACCCAGTACTTC	CASSKQASGTQYF
-	many	TRBV2	TRBJ1-2	TGTGCCAGCAGTGTTCGGACGGCCTATGGCTACACCTTC	CASSVRTAYGYTF
TRBD2	few	TRBV6-5	TRBJ2-7	TGTGCCAGCAGAACGGGGACTAGCGGGAGTTACGAGCAGTACTTC	CASRTGTSGSYEQYF
TRBD2	few	TRBV10-2	TRBJ2-5	TGCGCCAGCAGTGAACTTGGACTAGGCCAAGAGACCCAGTACTTC	CASSELGLGQETQYF
TRBD1	many	TRBV25-1	TRBJ2-1	TGTGCCAGCAGTGACACCGACAGGGACAATTGGAATGAGCAGTTCTTC	CASSDTDRDNWNEQFF
TRBD2	-	TRBV27	TRBJ2-3	TGTGCCAGCAGTACGCGGACTAGCGGGGGCCGCACAGGTACGCAGTATTTT	CASSTRTSGGRTGTQYF
-	few	TRBV13	TRBJ1-4	TGTGCCAGCAGCTTAAGCAGCGGTGAAAAACTGTTTTTT	CASSLSSGEKLFF
-	many	TRBV12-3/TRBV12-4	TRBJ1-1	TGTGCCAGCAGCTTAGGGAGAATCACTGAAGCTTTCTTT	CASSLGRITEAFF
TRBD1	many	TRBV6-8	TRBJ1-5	TGTGCCAGCAGCTGGACAGGGAGTGGTAGCAATCAGCCCCAGCATTTT	CASSWTGSGSNQPQHF
-	few	TRBV4-3	TRBJ2-7	TGCGCCAGCAGCCAAGATAAGGGGCTTAATTCCTACGAGCAGTACTTC	CASSQDKGLNSYEQYF
-	-	TRBV5-3	TRBJ2-3	TGTGCCAGCAGTTTGGGGGCAGCGGGAACCACGGATACGCAGTATTTT	CASSLGAAGTTDTQYF
-	-	TRBV11-3	TRBJ2-5	TGTGCCAGCAGCCGAAACCGGGACACAAACGGGGATGAAGAGACCCAGTACTTC	CASSRNRDTNGDEETQYF
TRBD2	-	TRBV5-6	TRBJ2-2	TGTGCCAGCCTCAGGTTGACTAGCGGGGACACCGGGGAGCTGTTTTTT	CASLRLTSGDTGELFF
-	few	TRBV6-5	TRBJ2-7	TGTGCCAGCAGCTACGCTCTTAAGGCAGGGTGGAACTACGAGCAGTACTTC	CASSYALKAGWNYEQYF
-	-	TRBV4-1	TRBJ1-3	TGCGCCAGCAGCCAAGATGGCGGATACTCTGGAAACACCATATATTTT	CASSQDGGYSGNTIYF
TRBD1	many	TRBV27	TRBJ2-3	TGTGCCAGCAGTCTATTCAATACAGGGGCGAATACAGATACGCAGTATTTT	CASSLFNTGANTDTQYF
-	many	TRBV4-2	TRBJ2-5	TGTGCCAGCAGCCAACCGGGGCGTAACCAAGAGACCCAGTACTTC	CASSQPGRNQETQYF
-	many	TRBV29-1	TRBJ2-2	TGCAGCGTTGGGCTGGCGAACACCGGGGAGCTGTTTTTT	CSVGLANTGELFF
-	many	TRBV6-6	TRBJ2-3	TGTGCCAGCAGTTACCGAGAAGAACATAGCACAGATACGCAGTATTTT	CASSYREEHSTDTQYF
-	many	TRBV11-2	TRBJ2-1	TGTGCCAGCAGCTTGGCCACCTACAATGAGCAGTTCTTC	CASSLATYNEQFF
TRBD1	many	TRBV11-1	TRBJ1-1	TGTGCCAGCAGCTGGGGACAGCTCACTGAAGCTTTCTTT	CASSWGQLTEAFF
-	-	TRBV29-1	TRBJ2-7	TGCAGCGTTGGACCGGAGGACTCCTACGAGCAGTACTTC	CSVGPEDSYEQYF
-	many	TRBV27	TRBJ1-1	TGTGCCAGCAGTCCGAACGGACGGAACACTGAAGCTTTCTTT	CASSPNGRNTEAFF
-	many	TRBV2	TRBJ2-7	TGTGCCTTCGCGCGGGCATCGGAGCAGTACTTC	CAFARASEQYF
-	-	TRBV19	TRBJ2-7	TGTGCCAGTAGTATAGGGGATAGACGCTCCTACGAGCAGTACTTC	CASSIGDRRSYEQYF
-	many	TRBV5-6	TRBJ1-5	TGTGCCAGCAGCCCCCACGCAGGGGCGAACGTTGTTGGCAATCAGCCCCAGCATTTT	CASSPHAGANVVGNQPQHF
-	-	TRBV3-1	TRBJ1-4	TGTGCCAGCAGCCAAGGGACACCTCCCGATGGGAGGCTGTTTTTT	CASSQGTPPDGRLFF
TRBD1	-	TRBV29-1	TRBJ1-3	TGCAGCGCCACTCGCAGGGGGGTCGCTGGAAACACCATATATTTT	CSATRRGVAGNTIYF
-	-	TRBV7-9	TRBJ2-3	TGTGCCAGCAGCTTAGCTAGCGGAATTACAGATACGCAGTATTTT	CASSLASGITDTQYF
TRBD1	many	TRBV6-5	TRBJ2-7	TGTGCCAGCAGTTACACACCCACAGGGGCCACCTACGAGCAGTACTTC	CASSYTPTGATYEQYF
-	many	TRBV29-1	TRBJ2-3	TGCAGCGTTGAAGACCCGGCTTGGGGGACAGATACGCAGTATTTT	CSVEDPAWGTDTQYF
-	many	TRBV5-1	TRBJ2-7	TGCGCCAGCAGCTCCTTACCCGGGACGTTTGTAGAGCAGTACTTC	CASSSLPGTFVEQYF
TRBD1	many	TRBV28	TRBJ2-7	TGTGCCAGCAGTCCTTACCCGGGGACAGGGGGTCCCTACGAGCAGTACTTC	CASSPYPGTGGPYEQYF
TRBD2	many	TRBV19	TRBJ2-2	TGTGCCAGTAGCCCGGGTCCTAGCGGGACCTGGGAGCTGTTTTTT	CASSPGPSGTWELFF
TRBD1	many	TRBV27	TRBJ1-5	TGTGCCAGCAGTAACAGGGGGTTCAATCAGCCCCAGCATTTT	CASSNRGFNQPQHF
TRBD1	-	TRBV28	TRBJ2-7	TGTGCCGGCAGTCCATTCGGGACAGGGCAAACCTACGAGCAGTACTTC	CAGSPFGTGQTYEQYF
-	-	TRBV5-8	TRBJ2-4	TGTGCCGCCAGTTCGGGGGGCCAAAACATTCAGTACTTC	CAASSGGQNIQYF
-	-	TRBV9	TRBJ2-7	TGTGCCGGCAGCCCAGGGGGGAGCTCCTACGAGCAGTACTTC	CAGSPGGSSYEQYF
TRBD2	many	TRBV9	TRBJ2-3	TGTGCCAGCAGCGTAGAAGGGGAGACTAGCGGGGGGGCCTGGGACACAGATACGCAGTATTTT	CASSVEGETSGGAWDTDTQYF
-	many	TRBV30	TRBJ2-2	TGTGCCTGGAGTTCCGGGGAGCTGTTTTTT	CAWSSGELFF
TRBD2	-	TRBV12-3/TRBV12-4	TRBJ2-3	TGTGCCAGCAGTTTATGGCGGGGGGTACAAGATACGCAGTATTTT	CASSLWRGVQDTQYF
-	many	TRBV9	TRBJ2-3	TGTGCCAGCAGCTCCTACGATACGCAGTATTTT	CASSSYDTQYF